The rows below give T cell receptor beta chains drawn from one sample of a study of response to subunit inactivated influenza vaccine. TCRdb fed the RT-PCR reads into MiXCR, producing one record per CDR3 protein. The sample comprises about 520,000 distinct CDR3 sequences, around 25% of which are singletons, and approximately 2% rests with the top ten. The sample was CD4+ T cells sorted from PBMCs, taken roughly 5 days after vaccination. The receptor set was obtained from a man aged 50-59 years who received an inactivated influenza vaccine. Both conserved end residues are part of each CDR3. The D gene is left open where the match is weak. The size of a clone is reported for some rows only, either as once, few or many, or as a class for expanded clones.

D: -
J: TRBJ2-7
V: TRBV10-3
size: -
CDR3: CAASLAESYEQYF
DNA: TGTGCCGCCAGTTTAGCGGAGTCCTACGAGCAGTACTTC

D: -
J: TRBJ2-3
V: TRBV24-1
size: few
CDR3: CATSERTEDTQYF
DNA: TGTGCCACCAGTGAACGGACAGAAGATACGCAGTATTTT

D: TRBD1
J: TRBJ2-7
V: TRBV20-1
size: few
CDR3: CSARATGIEQYF
DNA: TGCAGTGCTAGAGCGACAGGGATCGAGCAGTACTTC

D: TRBD2
J: TRBJ2-1
V: TRBV10-3
size: few
CDR3: CATGGQAGGSSYNEQFF
DNA: TGTGCCACAGGGGGCCAAGCGGGAGGGAGCTCCTACAATGAGCAGTTCTTC

D: -
J: TRBJ2-5
V: TRBV20-1
size: many
CDR3: CSAPSLTGTTQYF
DNA: TGCAGTGCTCCTTCCTTGACAGGGACTACCCAGTACTTC

D: -
J: TRBJ2-7
V: TRBV5-1
size: -
CDR3: CASSLEWLTDEQYF
DNA: TGCGCCAGCAGCTTAGAATGGCTTACCGACGAGCAGTACTTC

D: -
J: TRBJ2-1
V: TRBV7-2
size: many
CDR3: CASSKPGDYNEQFF
DNA: TGTGCCAGCAGCAAACCGGGCGACTACAATGAGCAGTTCTTC

D: -
J: TRBJ2-6
V: TRBV7-9
size: -
CDR3: CASSLAVAGAMLLTF
DNA: TGTGCCAGCAGCTTAGCAGTCGCGGGTGCAATGCTCCTGACTTTC

D: TRBD1
J: TRBJ2-7
V: TRBV7-2
size: many
CDR3: CASSLLTGGGYEQYF
DNA: TGTGCCAGCAGCTTACTCACAGGGGGCGGCTACGAGCAGTACTTC

D: -
J: TRBJ2-7
V: TRBV6-5
size: once
CDR3: CASSYSSSRGYEQHF
DNA: TGTGCCAGCAGTTACTCGAGCAGCCGGGGGTACGAGCAGCACTTC

D: -
J: TRBJ2-1
V: TRBV5-1
size: -
CDR3: CASSVAGTGHNEQFF
DNA: TGCGCCAGCAGCGTTGCCGGGACTGGGCACAATGAGCAGTTCTTC

D: TRBD1
J: TRBJ2-7
V: TRBV5-1
size: -
CDR3: CASSRTGVAAEQYF
DNA: TGCGCCAGCAGCAGAACAGGGGTTGCCGCCGAGCAGTACTTC

D: TRBD1
J: TRBJ2-7
V: TRBV20-1
size: few
CDR3: CSASRTGQGANEQYF
DNA: TGCAGTGCTAGCCGAACGGGACAGGGGGCTAACGAGCAGTACTTC

D: -
J: TRBJ2-1
V: TRBV6-2/TRBV6-3
size: -
CDR3: CASSPQGVADNEQFF
DNA: TGTGCCAGCAGTCCCCAAGGGGTGGCGGACAATGAGCAGTTCTTC

D: -
J: TRBJ1-2
V: TRBV5-5
size: -
CDR3: CASSLASGSPTNYGYTF
DNA: TGTGCCAGCAGCTTGGCCTCGGGTTCACCCACTAACTATGGCTACACCTTC

D: TRBD2
J: TRBJ2-1
V: TRBV7-9
size: -
CDR3: CASSFVLAGGEQFF
DNA: TGTGCCAGCAGCTTCGTCCTAGCGGGGGGTGAGCAGTTCTTC

D: TRBD2
J: TRBJ2-3
V: TRBV5-1
size: -
CDR3: CASSFSSGGASDTQYF
DNA: TGCGCCAGCAGCTTTTCCAGCGGGGGGGCTTCAGATACGCAGTATTTT

D: -
J: TRBJ2-2
V: TRBV5-6
size: -
CDR3: CASSLLPRDTGELFF
DNA: TGTGCCAGCAGCTTGTTACCGCGGGACACCGGGGAGCTGTTTTTT

D: -
J: TRBJ2-7
V: TRBV20-1
size: -
CDR3: CSARDVQHYYEQYF
DNA: TGCAGTGCTAGAGATGTACAGCACTACTACGAGCAGTACTTC

D: -
J: TRBJ2-1
V: TRBV24-1
size: few
CDR3: CATSDASQGGNEQFF
DNA: TGTGCCACCAGTGACGCGTCACAGGGAGGGAATGAGCAGTTCTTC

D: -
J: TRBJ2-2
V: TRBV20-1
size: -
CDR3: CSARDLTLSYTGELFF
DNA: TGCAGTGCTAGAGATTTAACGCTTTCTTACACCGGGGAGCTGTTTTTT